One TCR beta chain is described in this entry. Its antigen is unidentified. The data stem from a study of CD8 T cells in ankylosing spondylitis. Overall study results and limits: In ankylosing spondylitis patients, matched synovial fluid reportedly showed significant enrichment of disease-linked clones.

Trimming cost V 7 bases and J 6 bases, with 22 bases left between them. Germline assignment: CDR1 SGHAT and CDR2 FQNNGV. This CDR3 is 15 amino acids long. 5'-RACE, quantitative and with molecular barcodes, yielded the TCR beta libraries. TCRdb recomputed calls from the 5' RACE reads with MiXCR, one row per CDR3 protein. Among approximately 260,000 distinct CDR3 sequences listed, more than 15% were seen once. The chain employs TRBV11-2 and TRBJ2-7; D may correspond to TRBD1 or TRBD2 (5 bases each). The sequencing input was blood, either unsorted or a sorted T cell fraction (not recorded which). The sequence came from a male donor with ankylosing spondylitis or in good health (not recorded which). CDR3 region: CASNVGWGSTGEQYF. DNA for the CDR3: TGTGCCAGCAACGTAGGTTGGGGGAGCACTGGCGAGCAGTACTTC.